Listed below are T cell receptor beta chains from one sample, sequenced in a study of metastatic and nonmetastatic thyroid tumors. Through MiXCR, TCRdb re-clonotyped the PCR reads. The sample lists 7,700 or so clones, just under 30% occurring once. What was sequenced was tumor tissue. The source of these receptors is a female donor with papillary thyroid cancer or a benign thyroid nodule (not recorded which). Some clones in this sample may be carry-over from other donors' samples. Each CDR3 is given with its conserved first and last residue. D genes are given only for firm matches. The size field is filled for only some rows; it gives once, few, many or a size class.

cdr3_nt: TGCAGTGCTACCTCAGAAGCTAGCAATCAGCCCCAGCATTTT
cdr3_aa: CSATSEASNQPQHF
clone_size: -
j_call: TRBJ1-5
d_call: -
v_call: TRBV20-1

cdr3_nt: TGTGCCAGCAGTTTATCAGCGGGGTTAGAACGGTTCTTC
cdr3_aa: CASSLSAGLERFF
clone_size: medium-sized
j_call: TRBJ2-1
d_call: TRBD2
v_call: TRBV28

cdr3_nt: TGTGCCACCAGTGATTTTACTAGCGGGATACACAATGAGCAGTTCTTC
cdr3_aa: CATSDFTSGIHNEQFF
clone_size: few
j_call: TRBJ2-1
d_call: TRBD2
v_call: TRBV24-1

cdr3_nt: TGTGCCAGCAGCGACAGGGGGACTAACTATGGCTACACCTTC
cdr3_aa: CASSDRGTNYGYTF
clone_size: few
j_call: TRBJ1-2
d_call: TRBD1
v_call: TRBV7-3

cdr3_nt: TGTGCCAGCAGACCTGACAGCGAAGCTTTCTTT
cdr3_aa: CASRPDSEAFF
clone_size: -
j_call: TRBJ1-1
d_call: -
v_call: TRBV2

cdr3_nt: TGTGCTAGTGGCCGCGAGAAGACAGGCGGGGGCTATACCTTC
cdr3_aa: CASGREKTGGGYTF
clone_size: few
j_call: TRBJ1-2
d_call: -
v_call: TRBV12-5

cdr3_nt: TGTGCCAGCAATTGGGGCTCGGAGGGAGATGGCAACACCTTC
cdr3_aa: CASNWGSEGDGNTF
clone_size: -
j_call: TRBJ1-2
d_call: -
v_call: TRBV6-2/TRBV6-3

cdr3_nt: TGCAGCCCCCGAATGGAGGGGTGCCACGAGCAGTACTTC
cdr3_aa: CSPRMEGCHEQYF
clone_size: -
j_call: TRBJ2-7
d_call: -
v_call: TRBV29-1

cdr3_nt: TGTGCCAGCAGCCGAACCGGACCGGACCAAACGGGGTATGGCTACACCTTC
cdr3_aa: CASSRTGPDQTGYGYTF
clone_size: -
j_call: TRBJ1-2
d_call: -
v_call: TRBV6-1

cdr3_nt: TGCGCCAGCAGCCCAGAAACAGGGGGCTTTCAGCCCCAGCATTTT
cdr3_aa: CASSPETGGFQPQHF
clone_size: -
j_call: TRBJ1-5
d_call: TRBD1
v_call: TRBV4-1

cdr3_nt: TGCGCCAGCAGCTTGGTTCTTAGGGAGGACGGCACCGGGGAGCTGTTTTTT
cdr3_aa: CASSLVLREDGTGELFF
clone_size: -
j_call: TRBJ2-2
d_call: -
v_call: TRBV5-1

cdr3_nt: TGTGCCAGCTCACGGGATAGCTCCTACAATGAGCAGTTCTTC
cdr3_aa: CASSRDSSYNEQFF
clone_size: many
j_call: TRBJ2-1
d_call: -
v_call: TRBV18

cdr3_nt: TGCAGTGCCAGGAGTAACGGGGCCAAAAACATTCAGTACTTC
cdr3_aa: CSARSNGAKNIQYF
clone_size: -
j_call: TRBJ2-4
d_call: -
v_call: TRBV20-1

cdr3_nt: TGTGCCAGCAGCGTAGTTCCCTTCGAGAACAGGGCCATTGAGCAGTTCTTC
cdr3_aa: CASSVVPFENRAIEQFF
clone_size: -
j_call: TRBJ2-1
d_call: -
v_call: TRBV9

cdr3_nt: TGTGCCAGCAGCGGAGGCGGGTCTAGCACGGATACGCAGTATTTT
cdr3_aa: CASSGGGSSTDTQYF
clone_size: -
j_call: TRBJ2-3
d_call: -
v_call: TRBV27

cdr3_nt: TGTGCCAGCAGCGACAGGGGACGTCACTATGGCTACACCTTC
cdr3_aa: CASSDRGRHYGYTF
clone_size: -
j_call: TRBJ1-2
d_call: TRBD1
v_call: TRBV27

cdr3_nt: TGTGCCAGCAGCGGGGGGCCGGGACTAGTATTGCATGAGCAGTTCTTC
cdr3_aa: CASSGGPGLVLHEQFF
clone_size: -
j_call: TRBJ2-1
d_call: TRBD2
v_call: TRBV9

cdr3_nt: TGTGCCAGGCGATCGCCACCCGGTGGTGCGACTAACTCCTACGAGCAGTACTTC
cdr3_aa: CARRSPPGGATNSYEQYF
clone_size: many
j_call: TRBJ2-7
d_call: -
v_call: TRBV27

cdr3_nt: TGTGCCAGCAGCTTTCGACTAGCGGGAGGGGATGAGCAGTTCTTC
cdr3_aa: CASSFRLAGGDEQFF
clone_size: few
j_call: TRBJ2-1
d_call: TRBD2
v_call: TRBV14

cdr3_nt: TGTGCCAGCAGTCCGGGGACAGGGGGCATCACAGATACGCAGTATTTT
cdr3_aa: CASSPGTGGITDTQYF
clone_size: few
j_call: TRBJ2-3
d_call: TRBD1
v_call: TRBV12-3/TRBV12-4

cdr3_nt: TGCGCCAGCAGCTTGGGCCCGATCCAGCCCCAGCATTTT
cdr3_aa: CASSLGPIQPQHF
clone_size: many
j_call: TRBJ1-5
d_call: -
v_call: TRBV5-1

cdr3_nt: TGTGCCAGCAGTTTTGGCTCTGGAAACACCATATATTTT
cdr3_aa: CASSFGSGNTIYF
clone_size: few
j_call: TRBJ1-3
d_call: -
v_call: TRBV12-3/TRBV12-4

cdr3_nt: TGTGCCAGCAGTGGGAGGGGCGACACCTTC
cdr3_aa: CASSGRGDTF
clone_size: -
j_call: TRBJ1-2
d_call: -
v_call: TRBV27

cdr3_nt: TGCGCCAGCAGGCCCGGGACAGGGCCTCAGCCCCAGCATTTT
cdr3_aa: CASRPGTGPQPQHF
clone_size: -
j_call: TRBJ1-5
d_call: TRBD1
v_call: TRBV5-1

cdr3_nt: TGCAGTGCCCCAACCTCAGGGGGCGAAGAGATCAATGAGCAGTTCTTC
cdr3_aa: CSAPTSGGEEINEQFF
clone_size: medium-sized
j_call: TRBJ2-1
d_call: TRBD1
v_call: TRBV20-1

cdr3_nt: TGTGCCAGCTCACCACAGGTTAAATATCCTGAAGCTTTCTTT
cdr3_aa: CASSPQVKYPEAFF
clone_size: -
j_call: TRBJ1-1
d_call: -
v_call: TRBV18

cdr3_nt: TGTGCCAGCAGTTACTCCGGGACAAACTATGGCTACACCTTC
cdr3_aa: CASSYSGTNYGYTF
clone_size: few
j_call: TRBJ1-2
d_call: -
v_call: TRBV6-2/TRBV6-3

cdr3_nt: TGTGCCAGCTCCCTGTTAGGCTCCTATAATTCACCCCTCCACTTT
cdr3_aa: CASSLLGSYNSPLHF
clone_size: -
j_call: TRBJ1-6
d_call: -
v_call: TRBV6-1

cdr3_nt: TGTGCCAGCAGCGTCATGGGGGGGGCTGAAGCTTTCTTT
cdr3_aa: CASSVMGGAEAFF
clone_size: medium-sized
j_call: TRBJ1-1
d_call: -
v_call: TRBV9

cdr3_nt: TGTGCCAGCAGTTTCGGGACAGGGGGCGTAGGGACTGAAGCTTTCTTT
cdr3_aa: CASSFGTGGVGTEAFF
clone_size: -
j_call: TRBJ1-1
d_call: TRBD1
v_call: TRBV12-3/TRBV12-4

cdr3_nt: TGTGCCGGGGGATCCGCGAACACCGGGGAGCTGTTTTTT
cdr3_aa: CAGGSANTGELFF
clone_size: -
j_call: TRBJ2-2
d_call: -
v_call: TRBV6-1

cdr3_nt: TGTGCCAGCAGCCACTGGGGGATCGGGGAGCTGTTTTTT
cdr3_aa: CASSHWGIGELFF
clone_size: -
j_call: TRBJ2-2
d_call: -
v_call: TRBV3-1

cdr3_nt: TGTGCCAGCAGTTTGGGACAGGGGGCTAATGAAAAACTGTTTTTT
cdr3_aa: CASSLGQGANEKLFF
clone_size: many
j_call: TRBJ1-4
d_call: TRBD1
v_call: TRBV28

cdr3_nt: TGTGCCAGCAGCGGGGGCCACTATGGCTACACCTTC
cdr3_aa: CASSGGHYGYTF
clone_size: -
j_call: TRBJ1-2
d_call: -
v_call: TRBV9

cdr3_nt: TGTGCCAGCAGTGACGCAGCGTATGGCTACACCTTC
cdr3_aa: CASSDAAYGYTF
clone_size: -
j_call: TRBJ1-2
d_call: -
v_call: TRBV2

cdr3_nt: TGTGCCAGCAGTGAATTCGGCGTGCGGGGGGGGTATGGCTACACCTTC
cdr3_aa: CASSEFGVRGGYGYTF
clone_size: few
j_call: TRBJ1-2
d_call: -
v_call: TRBV6-1

cdr3_nt: TGTGCCAGCAGTGAAAGGGGGACCTCTCAACCCCTCCACTTT
cdr3_aa: CASSERGTSQPLHF
clone_size: few
j_call: TRBJ1-6
d_call: -
v_call: TRBV6-1

cdr3_nt: TGTGCCAGCAAGCAGGGGGAGGTCTACGAGCAGTACTTC
cdr3_aa: CASKQGEVYEQYF
clone_size: -
j_call: TRBJ2-7
d_call: -
v_call: TRBV6-1

cdr3_nt: TGTGCCACCAGTGGACTTACGGGAGGGTCCAATGAGCAGTTCTTC
cdr3_aa: CATSGLTGGSNEQFF
clone_size: few
j_call: TRBJ2-1
d_call: TRBD2
v_call: TRBV24-1

cdr3_nt: TGTGCCAGCAGGCTTCTTCATCAGCCCCAGCATTTT
cdr3_aa: CASRLLHQPQHF
clone_size: few
j_call: TRBJ1-5
d_call: -
v_call: TRBV6-1